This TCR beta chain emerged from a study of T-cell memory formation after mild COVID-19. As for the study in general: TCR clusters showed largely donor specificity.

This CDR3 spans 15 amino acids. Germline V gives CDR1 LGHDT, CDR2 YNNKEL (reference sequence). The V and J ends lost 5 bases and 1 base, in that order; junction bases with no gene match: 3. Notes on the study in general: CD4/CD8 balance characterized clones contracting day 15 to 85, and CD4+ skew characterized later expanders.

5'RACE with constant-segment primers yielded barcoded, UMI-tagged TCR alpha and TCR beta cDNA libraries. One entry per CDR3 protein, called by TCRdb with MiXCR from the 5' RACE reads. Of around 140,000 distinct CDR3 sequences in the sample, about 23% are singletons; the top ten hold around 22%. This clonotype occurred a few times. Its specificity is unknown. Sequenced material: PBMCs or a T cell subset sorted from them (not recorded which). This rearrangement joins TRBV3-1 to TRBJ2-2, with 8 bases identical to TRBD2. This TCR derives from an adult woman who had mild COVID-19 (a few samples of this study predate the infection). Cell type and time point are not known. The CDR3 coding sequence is TGTGCCAGCAGCACAGCGGGGGTGAACACCGGGGAGCTGTTTTTT. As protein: CASSTAGVNTGELFF.